This T cell receptor (beta chain) was identified during a study of cytomegalovirus exposure and HLA in healthy donors. Study-wide findings and caveats: An analysis that came later showed most CMV-associated TCR beta chains appearing HLA-restricted.

V gave up 2 bases and J gave up 0 bases; unmatched junction bases: 7. CDR1 is SGHTA and CDR2 is FQGNSA in the germline V gene. CDR3 length: 16 residues. Of note for this clone: What it recognizes is unknown.

The PCR contained 60 Vbeta and 13 Jbeta primers. TCRdb's copy holds only in-frame clones and misses some; the assay was immunoSEQ multiplex PCR. In the table there are about 130,000 clones, 60% to 80% of which are singletons. The sample comprised PBMCs. The chain uses TRBV7-2 and TRBJ2-7; 7 nucleotides agree with TRBD1. The TCR comes from a female donor in good health and CMV-seronegative. The CDR3: CASSLIGGVGSYEQYF. The CDR3 DNA follows: TGTGCCAGCAGCTTAATAGGGGGCGTTGGCTCCTACGAGCAGTACTTC.